The clone carrying this T cell receptor beta chain has at least ten counts. Its antigen is as yet unknown. The data stem from a study of T cell repertoires in cytomegalovirus infection. Overall study context: The public TCR beta signatures pointed to both CMV infection and matching HLA type.

Findings and limits, study-wide: The study identified carriers of CMV plus the relevant HLA from cumulative public TCR beta family frequency.

TCRdb re-called the reads through MiXCR, storing one row per CDR3 protein. The profile shows about 260,000 distinct CDR3 sequences, around 8.7% of them singletons. V was cut by 0 bases and J by 4 bases, with 12 bases left in between. Germline V gene lookup returns CDR1 SGHTA and CDR2 FQGNSA. The CDR3 runs 15 residues. The receptor was derived from a human donor in good health (CMV status not recorded). Some clones in this sample may be carry-over from other donors' samples. The sample consisted of PBMCs. V and J are TRBV7-2 and TRBJ2-5, with D uncertain. DNA of the CDR3: TGTGCCAGCAGCTTAGCGGCTCTGAACGGAGAGACCCAGTACTTC. Translation: CASSLAALNGETQYF.